There are a few counts of the clone carrying this T cell receptor beta chain. This CDR3 contains 13 residues. The V end was cut by 7 bases, the J end by 1 base, with 10 bases between. Germline V CDR1 and CDR2: SEHNR, FQNEAQ (reference sequence). Unique molecular identifiers were built into the TCRbeta library. MiXCR was run by TCRdb on the PCR reads, yielding one entry per CDR3 protein. The sample consists of about 640,000 distinct CDR3 sequences, about 15% of them appearing once. The data stem from a study of T-cell reconstitution after alpha-beta-depleted transplantation in children. The sequences come from PBMCs from the stem cell graft donor, collected from the stem cell graft. This receptor was taken from a human donor who donated a stem cell graft to a child with acute myeloid leukemia. V and J are TRBV7-9 and TRBJ1-1; no clear D gene. CDR3 amino acids: CASNVKGNTEAFF. The CDR3 nucleotides are TGTGCCAGCAACGTGAAGGGGAACACTGAAGCTTTCTTT.